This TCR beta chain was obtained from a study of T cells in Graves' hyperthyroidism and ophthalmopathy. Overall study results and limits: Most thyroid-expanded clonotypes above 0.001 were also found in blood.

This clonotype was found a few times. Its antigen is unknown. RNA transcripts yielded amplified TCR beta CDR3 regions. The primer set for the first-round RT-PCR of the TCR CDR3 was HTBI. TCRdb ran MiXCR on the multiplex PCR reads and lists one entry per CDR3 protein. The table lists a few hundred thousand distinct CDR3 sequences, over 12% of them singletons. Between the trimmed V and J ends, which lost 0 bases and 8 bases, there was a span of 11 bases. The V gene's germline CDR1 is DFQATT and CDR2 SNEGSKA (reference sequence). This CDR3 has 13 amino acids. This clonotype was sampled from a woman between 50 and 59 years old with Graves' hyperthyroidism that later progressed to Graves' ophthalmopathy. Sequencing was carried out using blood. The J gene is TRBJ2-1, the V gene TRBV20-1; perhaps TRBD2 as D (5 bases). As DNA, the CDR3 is TGCAGTGCTAGAGATTCTAGCTTCGATGAGCAGTTCTTC. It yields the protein CSARDSSFDEQFF.